Below, 23 T cell receptor beta chains from the same sample are listed, as sequenced in a study of cytomegalovirus exposure and HLA in healthy donors. Vbeta (60) and Jbeta (13) primers were used in the PCR. Measured with immunoSEQ multiplex PCR; TCRdb has only the in-frame clones, and not every one. The repertoire holds 90,000 to 150,000 clones, with around 77% as singletons. Input material: PBMCs. The receptor source for this set is a middle-aged man in good health and CMV-seropositive.

In this sample, this clone turned up a few times. This sequence joins TRBV20-1 and TRBJ2-5; 9 nucleotides agree with TRBD1. Germline CDR1 and CDR2: DFQATT and SNEGSKA (reference sequence). The CDR3 has 11 amino acids. V lost 8 bases and J lost 4; bases outside the gene matches: 2. CDR3 DNA sequence: TGCAGTTCGGACAGGGGAGAGACCCAGTACTTC. It translates to CSSDRGETQYF.

The CDR3 sequence is CASSKQGLGNQPQHF. In DNA form, the CDR3 reads TGTGCCAGCAGCAAACAGGGCCTGGGCAATCAGCCCCAGCATTTT. The chain combines TRBV5-6 with TRBJ1-5; D is perhaps TRBD1 (6 bases). The CDR3 runs to 15 residues. Trimming pared 4 bases from V and 2 bases from J, leaving 13 bases between. Germline V gene data show CDR1 as SGHDT and CDR2 as YYEEEE.

This chain connects TRBV27 to TRBJ2-2; 16 nucleotides match TRBD2. Trimming cost V 3 bases and J 3 bases; bases outside gene matches: 4. The CDR3 has 18 residues. CDR1 is MNHEY, CDR2 SMNVEV, per germline (reference sequence). CDR3 amino acids: CASSFGTSGGGYTGELFF. The CDR3 region has the DNA TGTGCCAGCAGTTTCGGGACTAGCGGGGGGGGCTACACCGGGGAGCTGTTTTTT.

In this sample, this clone turned up a few times. The chain employs TRBV6-5 and TRBJ2-7; D might be TRBD1 (5 bases). The CDR3 runs 14 residues. CDR1 and CDR2 (germline): MNHEY, SVGAGI. V was trimmed by 5 bases and J by 0 bases, leaving 11 bases between them. CDR3 protein: CASSTQGSSYEQYF. CDR3 nucleotide sequence: TGTGCCAGCAGTACCCAGGGTAGCTCCTACGAGCAGTACTTC.

The chain joins TRBV11-3 to TRBJ2-2; D might be TRBD2 (5 bases). Germline V lookup: CDR1 SGHNT, CDR2 YENEEA. This CDR3 has 16 residues. The ends were cut back, 2 bases at V and 0 bases at J, with 10 bases in the middle. The CDR3 loop reads CASSLNEGSNTGELFF. Here the CDR3 DNA reads TGTGCCAGCAGCTTAAACGAGGGATCGAACACCGGGGAGCTGTTTTTT. Complete variable domain (other parts from reference TRBV11-3 and TRBJ2-2): EAGVVQSPRYKIIEKKQPVAFWCNPISGHNTLYWYLQNLGQGPELLIRYENEEAVDDSQLPKDRFSAERLKGVDSTLKIQPAELGDSAVYLCASSLNEGSNTGELFFGEGSRLTVL.

This clone was detected only once. The J gene is TRBJ2-5, the V gene TRBV9, with TRBD2 as a possible D gene (5 bases). Germline V gene data show CDR1 as SGDLS and CDR2 as YYNGEE. V gave up 3 bases and J gave up 2 bases, with 14 bases separating them. The CDR3 loop spans 15 amino acids. CDR3 residues: CASSAFFGLQETQYF. The CDR3 DNA sequence: TGTGCCAGCAGCGCCTTTTTCGGACTTCAAGAGACCCAGTACTTC.

V is TRBV5-4 and J is TRBJ1-5; D gene unclear. The CDR3 is made up of 12 amino acids. Germline V CDR1 and CDR2: SGHNT, YYREEE (reference sequence). V lost 1 base to trimming and J lost 5 bases, with 4 bases between them. This CDR3 reads CASSLLDQPQHF. DNA of the CDR3: TGTGCCAGCAGCTTGTTAGATCAGCCCCAGCATTTT.

The chain couples TRBV19 to TRBJ1-5; 8 bases are shared with TRBD1. The CDR3 totals 17 residues. V dropped 3 bases and J dropped 4; count of bases not matched to a gene: 11. Germline V gene lookup returns CDR1 LNHDA and CDR2 SQIVND (reference sequence). This chain's CDR3 is CASSIKVAGGKNQPQHF. CDR3 nucleotides: TGTGCCAGTAGTATTAAGGTGGCAGGGGGCAAAAATCAGCCCCAGCATTTT.

The chain carries TRBV11-2 and TRBJ1-3; unclear D gene. Germline CDR1 reads SGHAT; CDR2 reads FQNNGV. Trimming took 2 bases from V and 0 from J, leaving 14 bases between them. The CDR3 consists of 17 residues. CDR3 DNA: TGTGCCAGCAGCTTATTGCTACCCCCATACTCTGGAAACACCATATATTTT. Encoded protein: CASSLLLPPYSGNTIYF.

This clone was observed a single time. The CDR3 sequence is CASSLSGTPKLVDTQYF. In nucleotides, the CDR3 is TGTGCCAGCAGCCTATCTGGGACTCCCAAACTGGTGGATACGCAGTATTTT. This chain links TRBV7-2 with TRBJ2-3; D is possibly TRBD2 (6 bases). Trimming cost V 5 bases and J 6 bases, with 24 bases left between them. The V gene's germline CDR1 is SGHTA and CDR2 FQGNSA. This CDR3 comprises 17 residues. The full variable domain, completed using reference TRBV7-2 and TRBJ2-3, is GAGVSQSPSNKVTEKGKDVELRCDPISGHTALYWYRQSLGQGLEFLIYFQGNSAPDKSGLPSDRFSAERTGGSVSTLTIQRTQQEDSAVYLCASSLSGTPKLVDTQYFGPGTRLTVL.

The DNA for the CDR3 is TGTGCCAGTAGGACAACCTGGGACAGAGACAATGAGCAGTTCTTC. Its translation is CASRTTWDRDNEQFF. This chain connects TRBV19 to TRBJ2-1; TRBD1 agrees at 7 bases. Germline values: CDR1 LNHDA, CDR2 SQIVND (reference sequence). This CDR3 has 15 amino acids. V lost 6 bases, J lost 5 bases, and 10 bases stayed unmatched.

The chain carries TRBV15 and TRBJ2-1; no reliable D call. With 4 bases removed from V and 6 bases from J, the gap between germline ends came to 7 bases. CDR3 length: 12 amino acids. Per germline, CDR1 LNHNV and CDR2 YYDKDF (reference sequence). CDR3 sequence reads: CATSTSFNEQFF. The CDR3 DNA reads as TGTGCCACCAGCACCTCGTTCAATGAGCAGTTCTTC.

The rearrangement links TRBV30 to TRBJ1-5, with 8 bases matching TRBD1. The CDR3 spans 18 residues. CDR1 GTSNPN and CDR2 SVGIG come from the germline V gene (reference sequence). V shed 0 bases, J shed 1 base, and the junction held 11 bases outside the gene matches. The CDR3 here is CAWSVYSGGPRSNQPQHF. CDR3 nucleotide sequence: TGTGCCTGGAGTGTATATTCAGGGGGCCCCCGGAGCAATCAGCCCCAGCATTTT.

V usage is TRBV28 and J usage is TRBJ2-7; possible D gene TRBD1, 6 bases. The CDR3 totals 13 residues. The ends were cut back, 5 bases at V and 2 bases at J, with 10 bases in the middle. Germline lookup yields CDR1 MDHEN and CDR2 SYDVKM. The CDR3 DNA reads TGTGCCAGCAGTCACGGACAGACCTACGAGCAGTACTTC. Its protein product is CASSHGQTYEQYF.

The chain joins TRBV29-1 to TRBJ2-3; 8 nucleotides agree with TRBD1. The CDR3 length is 14 residues. The V segment lost 4 bases and the J segment 6 bases; nucleotides outside the gene matches: 9. Germline V lookup: CDR1 SQVTM, CDR2 ANQGSEA. CDR3: CSVGSGTGRDTQYF. CDR3 coding DNA: TGCAGCGTTGGCTCGGGGACAGGCCGGGATACGCAGTATTTT.

The rearrangement links TRBV9 to TRBJ2-3; TRBD1 aligns across 7 bases. The trim removed 3 bases at V and 1 base at J, leaving 5 bases unmatched. CDR1 SGDLS and CDR2 YYNGEE come from the germline V gene. The CDR3 spans 15 residues. The CDR3 is CASSEDRARTDTQYF. The CDR3 coding sequence is TGTGCCAGCAGCGAAGACAGGGCCCGCACAGATACGCAGTATTTT.

J is TRBJ1-6 and V is TRBV6-1, with D perhaps TRBD1 (5 bases). Trimming pared 7 bases from V and 8 bases from J, leaving 18 bases between. Germline CDR1 MNHNS, CDR2 SASEGT. CDR3 length equals 15 residues. Here the CDR3 reads CASISGSAFYSPLHF. As DNA, the CDR3 is TGTGCCAGCATTTCAGGGTCGGCATTCTATTCACCCCTCCACTTT.

The V gene is TRBV14, the J gene TRBJ1-1; no clear D. The CDR3 spans 17 residues. Germline values: CDR1 SGHDN, CDR2 FVKESK. V lost 0 bases and J 2 bases, leaving 16 bases between the germline ends. For the CDR3, the DNA is TGTGCCAGCAGCCAAGATCCTATCGACCTAGGCAACACTGAAGCTTTCTTT. Amino acids: CASSQDPIDLGNTEAFF.

The chain has TRBV19 and TRBJ1-6, with unresolved D. The V and J ends lost 6 bases and 6 bases respectively, with 9 bases between them. CDR3 length: 13 residues. Looked up from germline, CDR1 is LNHDA and CDR2 is SQIVND (reference sequence). CDR3 sequence (DNA): TGTGCCAGTAGGAAAACGGGTAATTCACCCCTCCACTTT. Translated, it gives CASRKTGNSPLHF.

As to this clone: At one end, the junction sequence differs from germline, possibly due to a read error. This chain joins TRBV7-9 and TRBJ1-3; 9 nucleotides align to TRBD1. Germline assignment: CDR1 SEHNR and CDR2 FQNEAQ (reference sequence). The CDR3 covers 18 residues. CDR3 coding DNA: TGTTCCAGCAGCGCACCGTGGGACAGGGCCAGCTCTGGAAACACCATATATTTT. This encodes CSSSAPWDRASSGNTIYF.

This clone came up a few times. The CDR3 loop reads CSVVFGELGGELFF. CDR3 DNA: TGCAGCGTTGTATTTGGGGAGTTGGGCGGGGAGCTGTTTTTT. The rearrangement links TRBV29-1 to TRBJ2-2; a weak D match, TRBD2 (5 bases). V was cut by 4 bases and J by 7 bases, with 16 bases left in between. This CDR3 contains 14 residues. Germline V gene lookup returns CDR1 SQVTM and CDR2 ANQGSEA.

The chain is built from TRBV19 and TRBJ2-2; TRBD1 aligns across 9 bases. V was clipped by 4 bases and J by 5 bases; unmatched bases: 5. Germline CDR1 is LNHDA and CDR2 is SQIVND (reference sequence). The CDR3 has 15 residues. The CDR3 region has the DNA TGTGCCAGTAGTAAGATACAGGGGGCAACCGGGGAGCTGTTTTTT. It is translated as CASSKIQGATGELFF.

The genes are TRBV28 and TRBJ2-3; the match to TRBD2 covers 7 bases. The CDR3 is 14 residues long. CDR1 and CDR2 (germline): MDHEN, SYDVKM. Losses at the gene ends were 5 bases for V and 5 bases for J; bases not matched to a gene: 7. CDR3 DNA: TGTGCCAGCAGTGAGAGCGGGGAAGTAGATACGCAGTATTTT. Translated: CASSESGEVDTQYF. Variable domain in full (rest from reference TRBV28 and TRBJ2-3): DVKVTQSSRYLVKRTGEKVFLECVQDMDHENMFWYRQDPGLGLRLIYFSYDVKMKEKGDIPEGYSVSREKKERFSLILESASTNQTSMYLCASSESGEVDTQYFGPGTRLTVL.